Detailed here is one TCR beta chain. Other nucleotide sequences from this sample produce the same CDR3. Using immunoSEQ multiplex PCR, the repertoire was profiled, and TCRdb retains in-frame clones only, with some absent. The profile shows roughly 240,000 clones, 85% of them singletons. The participants were between roughly 18 and 89 years old and came from under 25 US areas. Participant reports of clinical history set cohort assignment. The CDR3 totals 15 residues. Germline V lookup: CDR1 SGHTA, CDR2 FQGTGA. Trimming removed 2 bases at V and 0 bases at J, with 8 bases between. This sample is drawn from a study of blood T cell repertoires in COVID-19. Looking at the study overall: Acute and convalescent COVID-19 samples came from the United States, Italy and Spain. PBMCs, B-cell-depleted T cells, or T cells provided the cDNA or gDNA that made up the material.

The sequence was collected from a woman in her forties or fifties with acute COVID-19. Sequencing input: PBMCs or T cells enriched from blood (not recorded which). The chain combines TRBV7-3 with TRBJ2-1; tentative D call: TRBD2 (6 bases). CDR3 DNA: TGTGCCAGCAGCTTAGACGGGAGCTCCTACAATGAGCAGTTCTTC. Its translation is CASSLDGSSYNEQFF.